This T cell receptor (beta chain) derives from a study of OX40 agonist ivuxolimab in advanced cancers. Background on the study: Patients were given ivuxolimab, an antibody that agonizes OX40 (CD134). Three patients responded partially, comprising one with hepatocellular carcinoma and two with cutaneous melanoma.

Sequencing was performed with immunoSEQ multiplex PCR; in TCRdb, only in-frame clones are kept and a portion is missing. Of tens of thousands of clones listed, about 88% were seen once; the top ten hold more than 0.25%. Trimming pared 1 base from V and 2 bases from J, leaving 11 bases between. CDR3 length equals 15 residues. The germline gives CDR1 LGHNA, CDR2 YNFKEQ. This receptor was taken from an adult with an advanced solid tumor such as melanoma, head and neck, liver or kidney cancer. Sequences were derived from CD4+ or CD8+ T cells sorted from blood, sampled in a trial of the OX40 agonist ivuxolimab. The chain links TRBV4-2 to TRBJ2-5; TRBD2 might be the D (6 bases). CDR3 protein: CASSQGVADQETQYF. The CDR3 region has the DNA TGTGCCAGCAGCCAAGGCGTAGCGGATCAAGAGACCCAGTACTTC.